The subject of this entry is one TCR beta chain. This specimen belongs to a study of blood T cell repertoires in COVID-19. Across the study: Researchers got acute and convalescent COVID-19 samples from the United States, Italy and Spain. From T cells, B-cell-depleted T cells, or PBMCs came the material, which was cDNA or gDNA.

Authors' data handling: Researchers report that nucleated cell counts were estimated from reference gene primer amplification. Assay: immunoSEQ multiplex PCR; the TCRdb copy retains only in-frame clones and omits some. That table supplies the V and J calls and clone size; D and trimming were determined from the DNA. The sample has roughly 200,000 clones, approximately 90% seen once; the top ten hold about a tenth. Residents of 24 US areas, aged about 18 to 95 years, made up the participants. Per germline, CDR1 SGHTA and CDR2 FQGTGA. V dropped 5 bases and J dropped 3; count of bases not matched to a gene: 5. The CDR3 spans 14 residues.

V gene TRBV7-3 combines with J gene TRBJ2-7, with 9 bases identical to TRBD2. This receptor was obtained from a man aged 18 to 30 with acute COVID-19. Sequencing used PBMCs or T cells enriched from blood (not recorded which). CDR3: CASSAGREGYEQYF. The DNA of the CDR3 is TGTGCCAGCAGCGCCGGGCGGGAGGGCTACGAGCAGTACTTC.